This T cell receptor (beta chain) derives from a study of technical replicates of blood from a handful of donors. Clones were sequenced by immunoSEQ multiplex PCR, and TCRdb holds only the in-frame ones, with some missing. The table includes some 80,000 clones, over 85% detected once. The clonotype originates from a human donor in good health. What was sequenced was T cells isolated from PBMCs.

Here the CDR3 DNA reads TGTGCCAGCAGCCAACCGGGACATCTGAACACTGAAGCTTTCTTT. It encodes CASSQPGHLNTEAFF. V gene TRBV4-2 combines with J gene TRBJ1-1; maybe TRBD1 (6 bases). V gave up 2 bases and J gave up 0 bases, with 10 bases separating them. Per germline, CDR1 LGHNA and CDR2 YNFKEQ. The CDR3 consists of 15 residues.